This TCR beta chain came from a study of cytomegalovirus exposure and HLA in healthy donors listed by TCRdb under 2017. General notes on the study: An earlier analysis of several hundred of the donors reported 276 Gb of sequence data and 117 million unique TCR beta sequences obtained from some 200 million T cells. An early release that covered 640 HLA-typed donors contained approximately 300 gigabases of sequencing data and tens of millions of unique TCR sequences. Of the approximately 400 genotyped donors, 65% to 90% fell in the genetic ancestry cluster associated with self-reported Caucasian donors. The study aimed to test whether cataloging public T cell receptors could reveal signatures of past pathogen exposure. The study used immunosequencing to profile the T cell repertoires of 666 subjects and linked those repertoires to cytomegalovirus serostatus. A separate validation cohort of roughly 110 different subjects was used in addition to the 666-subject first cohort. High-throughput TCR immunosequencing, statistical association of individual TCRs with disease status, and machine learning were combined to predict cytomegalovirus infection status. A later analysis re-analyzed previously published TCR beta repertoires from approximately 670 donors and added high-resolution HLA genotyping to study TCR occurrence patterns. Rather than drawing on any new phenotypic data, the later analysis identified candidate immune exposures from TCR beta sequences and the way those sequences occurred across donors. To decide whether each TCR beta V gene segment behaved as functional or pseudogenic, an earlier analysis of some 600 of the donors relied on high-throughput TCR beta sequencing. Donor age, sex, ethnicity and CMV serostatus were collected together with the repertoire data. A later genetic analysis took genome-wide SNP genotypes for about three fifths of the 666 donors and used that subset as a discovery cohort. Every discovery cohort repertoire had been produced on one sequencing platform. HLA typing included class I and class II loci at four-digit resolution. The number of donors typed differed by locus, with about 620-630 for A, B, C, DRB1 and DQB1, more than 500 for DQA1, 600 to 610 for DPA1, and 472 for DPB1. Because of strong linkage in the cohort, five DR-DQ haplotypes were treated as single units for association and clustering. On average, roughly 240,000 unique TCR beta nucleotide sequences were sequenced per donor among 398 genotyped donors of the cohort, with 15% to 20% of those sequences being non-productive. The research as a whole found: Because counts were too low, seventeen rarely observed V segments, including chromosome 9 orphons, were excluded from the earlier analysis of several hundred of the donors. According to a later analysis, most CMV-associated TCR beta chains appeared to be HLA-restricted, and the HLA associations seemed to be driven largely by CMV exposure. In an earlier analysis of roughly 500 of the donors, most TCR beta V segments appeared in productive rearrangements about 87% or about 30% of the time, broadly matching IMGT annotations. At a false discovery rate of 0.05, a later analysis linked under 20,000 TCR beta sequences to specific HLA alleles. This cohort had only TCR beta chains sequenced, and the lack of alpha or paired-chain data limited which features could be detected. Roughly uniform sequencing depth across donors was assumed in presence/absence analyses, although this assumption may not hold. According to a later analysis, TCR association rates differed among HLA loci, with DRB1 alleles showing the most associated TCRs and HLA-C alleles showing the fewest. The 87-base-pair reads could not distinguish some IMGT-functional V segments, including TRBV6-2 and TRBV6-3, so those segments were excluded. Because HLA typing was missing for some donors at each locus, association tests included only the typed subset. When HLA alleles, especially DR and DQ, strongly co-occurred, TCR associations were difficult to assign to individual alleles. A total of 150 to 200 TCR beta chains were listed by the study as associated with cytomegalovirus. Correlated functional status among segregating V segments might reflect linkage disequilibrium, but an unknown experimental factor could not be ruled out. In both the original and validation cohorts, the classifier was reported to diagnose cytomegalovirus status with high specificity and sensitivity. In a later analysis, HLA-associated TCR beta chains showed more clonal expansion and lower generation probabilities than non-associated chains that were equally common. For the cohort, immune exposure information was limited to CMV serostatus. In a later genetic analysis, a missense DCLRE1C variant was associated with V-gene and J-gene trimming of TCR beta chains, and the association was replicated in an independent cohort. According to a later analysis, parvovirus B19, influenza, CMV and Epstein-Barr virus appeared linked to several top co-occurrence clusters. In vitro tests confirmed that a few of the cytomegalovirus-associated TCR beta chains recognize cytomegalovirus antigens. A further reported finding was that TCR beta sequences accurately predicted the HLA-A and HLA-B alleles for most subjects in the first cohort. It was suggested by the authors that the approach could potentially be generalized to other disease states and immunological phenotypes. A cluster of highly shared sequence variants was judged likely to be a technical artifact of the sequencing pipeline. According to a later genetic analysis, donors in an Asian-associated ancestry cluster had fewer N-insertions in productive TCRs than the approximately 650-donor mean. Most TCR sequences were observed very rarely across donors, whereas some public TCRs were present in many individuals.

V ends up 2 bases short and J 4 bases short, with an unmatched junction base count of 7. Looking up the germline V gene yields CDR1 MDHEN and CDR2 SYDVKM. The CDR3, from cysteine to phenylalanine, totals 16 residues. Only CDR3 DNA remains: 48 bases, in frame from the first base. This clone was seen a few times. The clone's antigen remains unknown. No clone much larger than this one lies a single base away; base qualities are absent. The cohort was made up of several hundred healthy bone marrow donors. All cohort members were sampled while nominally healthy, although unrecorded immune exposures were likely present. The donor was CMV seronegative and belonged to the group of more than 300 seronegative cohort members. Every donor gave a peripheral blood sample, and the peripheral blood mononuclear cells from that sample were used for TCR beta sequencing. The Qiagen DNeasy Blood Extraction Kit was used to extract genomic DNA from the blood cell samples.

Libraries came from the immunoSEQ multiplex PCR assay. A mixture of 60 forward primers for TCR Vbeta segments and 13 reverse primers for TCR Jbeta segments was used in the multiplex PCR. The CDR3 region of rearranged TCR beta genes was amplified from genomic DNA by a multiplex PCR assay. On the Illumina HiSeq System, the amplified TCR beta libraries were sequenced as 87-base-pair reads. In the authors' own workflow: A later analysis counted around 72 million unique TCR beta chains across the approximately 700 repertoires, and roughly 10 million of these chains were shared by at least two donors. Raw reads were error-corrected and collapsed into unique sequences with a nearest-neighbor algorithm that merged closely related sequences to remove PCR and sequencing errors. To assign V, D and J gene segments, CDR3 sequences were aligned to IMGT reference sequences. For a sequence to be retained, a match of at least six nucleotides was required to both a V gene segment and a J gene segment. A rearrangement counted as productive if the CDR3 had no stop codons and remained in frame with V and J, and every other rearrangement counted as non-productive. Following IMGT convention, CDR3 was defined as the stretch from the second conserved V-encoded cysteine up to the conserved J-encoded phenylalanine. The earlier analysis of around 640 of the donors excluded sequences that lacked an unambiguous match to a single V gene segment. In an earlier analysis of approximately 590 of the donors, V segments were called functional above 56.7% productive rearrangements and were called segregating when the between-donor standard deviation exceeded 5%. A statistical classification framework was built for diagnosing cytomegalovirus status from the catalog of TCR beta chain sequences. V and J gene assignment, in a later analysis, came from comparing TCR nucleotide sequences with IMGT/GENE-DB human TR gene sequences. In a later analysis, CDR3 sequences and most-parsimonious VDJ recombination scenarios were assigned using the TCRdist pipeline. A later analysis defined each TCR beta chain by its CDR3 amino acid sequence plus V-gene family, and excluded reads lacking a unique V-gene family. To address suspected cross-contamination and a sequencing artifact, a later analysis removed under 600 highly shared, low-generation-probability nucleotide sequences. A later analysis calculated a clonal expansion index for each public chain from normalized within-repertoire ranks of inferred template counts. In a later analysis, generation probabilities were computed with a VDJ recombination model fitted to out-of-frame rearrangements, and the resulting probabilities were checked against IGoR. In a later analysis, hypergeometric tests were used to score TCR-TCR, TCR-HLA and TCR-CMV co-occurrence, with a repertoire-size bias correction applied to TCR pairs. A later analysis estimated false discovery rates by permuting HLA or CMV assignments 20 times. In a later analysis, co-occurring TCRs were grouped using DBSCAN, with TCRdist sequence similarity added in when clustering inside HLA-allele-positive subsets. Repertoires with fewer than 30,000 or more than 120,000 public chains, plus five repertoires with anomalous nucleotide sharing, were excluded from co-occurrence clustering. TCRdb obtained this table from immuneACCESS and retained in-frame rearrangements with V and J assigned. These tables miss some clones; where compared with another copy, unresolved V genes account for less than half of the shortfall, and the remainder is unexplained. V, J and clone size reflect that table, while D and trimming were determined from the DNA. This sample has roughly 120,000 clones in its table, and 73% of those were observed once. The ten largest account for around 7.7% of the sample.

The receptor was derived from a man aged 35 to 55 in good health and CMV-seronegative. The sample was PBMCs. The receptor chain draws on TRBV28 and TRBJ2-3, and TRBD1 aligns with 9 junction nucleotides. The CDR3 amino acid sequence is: CASSLLVDRGSDTQYF. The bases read TGTGCCAGCAGTTTACTGGTGGACAGGGGTTCAGATACGCAGTATTTT.